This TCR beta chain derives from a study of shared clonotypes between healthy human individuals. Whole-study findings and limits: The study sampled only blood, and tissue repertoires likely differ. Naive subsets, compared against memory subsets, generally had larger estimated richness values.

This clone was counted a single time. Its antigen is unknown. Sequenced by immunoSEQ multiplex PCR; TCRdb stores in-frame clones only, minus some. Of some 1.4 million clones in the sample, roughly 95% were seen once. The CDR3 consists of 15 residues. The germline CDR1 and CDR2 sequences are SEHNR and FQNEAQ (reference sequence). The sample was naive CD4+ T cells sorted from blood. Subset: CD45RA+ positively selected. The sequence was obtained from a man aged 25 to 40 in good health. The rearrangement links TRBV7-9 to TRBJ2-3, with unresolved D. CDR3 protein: CAVGFQRTLEDTQYF. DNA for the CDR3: TGTGCGGTGGGCTTCCAACGCACCCTGGAAGATACGCAGTATTTT.